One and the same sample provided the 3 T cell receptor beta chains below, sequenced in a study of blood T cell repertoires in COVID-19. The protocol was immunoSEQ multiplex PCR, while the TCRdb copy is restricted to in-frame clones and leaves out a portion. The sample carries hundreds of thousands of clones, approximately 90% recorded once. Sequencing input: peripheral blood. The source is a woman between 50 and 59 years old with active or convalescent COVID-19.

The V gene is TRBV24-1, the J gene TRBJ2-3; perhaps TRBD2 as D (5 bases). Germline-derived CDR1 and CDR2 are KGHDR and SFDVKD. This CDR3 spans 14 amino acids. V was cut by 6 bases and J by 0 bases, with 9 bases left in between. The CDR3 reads CATSQSGSTDTQYF. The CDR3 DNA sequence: TGTGCCACCAGTCAAAGCGGAAGCACAGATACGCAGTATTTT.

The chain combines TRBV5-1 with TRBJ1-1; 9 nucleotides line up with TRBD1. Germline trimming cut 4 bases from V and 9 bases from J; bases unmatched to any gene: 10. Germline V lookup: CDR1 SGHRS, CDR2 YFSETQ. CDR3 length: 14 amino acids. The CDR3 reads CASSLNHRGRKAFF. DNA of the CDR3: TGCGCCAGCAGCCTCAACCACAGGGGGCGCAAAGCTTTCTTT. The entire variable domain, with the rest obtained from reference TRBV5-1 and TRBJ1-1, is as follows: KAGVTQTPRYLIKTRGQQVTLSCSPISGHRSVSWYQQTPGQGLQFLFEYFSETQRNKGNFPGRFSGRQFSNSRSEMNVSTLELGDSALYLCASSLNHRGRKAFFGQGTRLTVV.

CDR3 DNA sequence: TGTGCCAGCAGCCGCCAAGAGACCCAGTACTTC. It codes for CASSRQETQYF. The gene calls are TRBV6-6 and TRBJ2-5; D is unresolved. The V and J ends lost 6 bases and 1 base respectively, with 3 bases between them. In germline, CDR1 is MNHNY, CDR2 SVGAGI (reference sequence). CDR3 length equals 11 residues.